What follows describes a single TCR beta chain. Its specificity is not known. The CDR3 is 14 amino acids. The germline CDR1 and CDR2 sequences are LNHDA and SQIVND (reference sequence). V dropped 10 bases and J dropped 5 bases, with 18 bases sitting between them. This specimen comes from a study of shared clonotypes between healthy human individuals. Study-level information: The donors, two women and a few men, were aged 18 to 49. Study-wide findings and caveats: It was the non-shared clonotypes that had lower generation probabilities than clonotypes shared by all four donors. The rarefaction results pointed to incomplete sorted-subset sequencing despite large depth.

Deep-level running was used for the assay. Method: immunoSEQ multiplex PCR; TCRdb's copy keeps in-frame clones and lacks some. This sample carries more than 2 million clones, 90% to 95% of them seen once, and the ten largest clones take about 1.6%. It was CD45RO-negative cells, positively selected for CCR7, that made up naive CD8 cells, with terminally differentiated effector memory CD45RA+ cells excluded. The V gene is TRBV19, the J gene TRBJ2-1; D call uncertain. The TCR was taken from a man between 18 and 35 years old in good health. Some clones in this sample may be carry-over from other donors' samples. Source material: naive CD8+ T cells from PBMCs. This chain's CDR3 is CATNHLGVNNEQFF. CDR3 bases: TGTGCCACCAACCACCTTGGGGTTAACAATGAGCAGTTCTTC. The full variable domain, rest sourced from reference TRBV19 and TRBJ2-1, is DGGITQSPKYLFRKEGQNVTLSCEQNLNHDAMYWYRQDPGQGLRLIYYSQIVNDFQKGDIAEGYSVSREKKESFPLTVTSAQKNPTAFYLCATNHLGVNNEQFFGPGTRLTVL.